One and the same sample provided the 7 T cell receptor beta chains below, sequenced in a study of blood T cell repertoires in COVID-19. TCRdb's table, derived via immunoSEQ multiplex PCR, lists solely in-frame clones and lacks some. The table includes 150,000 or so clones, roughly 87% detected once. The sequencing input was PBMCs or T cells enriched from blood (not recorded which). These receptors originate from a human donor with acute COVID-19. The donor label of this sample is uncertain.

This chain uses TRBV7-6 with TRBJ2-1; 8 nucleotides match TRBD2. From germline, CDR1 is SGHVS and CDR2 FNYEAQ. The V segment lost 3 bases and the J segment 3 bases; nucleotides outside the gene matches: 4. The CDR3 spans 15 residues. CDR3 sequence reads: CASSLAGGFYNEQFF. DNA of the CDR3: TGTGCCAGCAGCTTGGCGGGGGGCTTCTACAATGAGCAGTTCTTC.

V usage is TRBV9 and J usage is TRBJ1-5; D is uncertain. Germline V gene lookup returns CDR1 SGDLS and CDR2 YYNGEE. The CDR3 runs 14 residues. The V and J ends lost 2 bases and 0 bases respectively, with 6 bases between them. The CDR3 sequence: CASSVSDSNQPQHF. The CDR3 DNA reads TGTGCCAGCAGCGTCAGCGATAGCAATCAGCCCCAGCATTTT.

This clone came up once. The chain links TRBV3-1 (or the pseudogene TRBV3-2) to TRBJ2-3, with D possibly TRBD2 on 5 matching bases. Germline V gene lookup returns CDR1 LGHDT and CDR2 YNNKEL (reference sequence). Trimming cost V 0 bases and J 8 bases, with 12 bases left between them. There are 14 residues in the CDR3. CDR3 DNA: TGTGCCAGCAGCCAAGATACGGCCCGGGGTACGCAGTATTTT. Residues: CASSQDTARGTQYF.

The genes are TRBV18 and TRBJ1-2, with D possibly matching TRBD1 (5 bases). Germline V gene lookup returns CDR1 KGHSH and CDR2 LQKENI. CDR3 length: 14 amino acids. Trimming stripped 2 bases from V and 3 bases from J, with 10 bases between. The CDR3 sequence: CASSPGDSDYGYTF. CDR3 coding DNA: TGTGCCAGCTCACCAGGAGACAGCGACTATGGCTACACCTTC.

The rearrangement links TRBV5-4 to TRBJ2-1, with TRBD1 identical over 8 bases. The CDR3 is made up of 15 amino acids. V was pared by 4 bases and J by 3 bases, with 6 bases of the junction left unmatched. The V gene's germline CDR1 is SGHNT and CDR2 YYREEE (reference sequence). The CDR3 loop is CASSPGTGFYNEQFF. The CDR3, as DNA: TGTGCCAGCAGCCCTGGGACAGGATTCTACAATGAGCAGTTCTTC.

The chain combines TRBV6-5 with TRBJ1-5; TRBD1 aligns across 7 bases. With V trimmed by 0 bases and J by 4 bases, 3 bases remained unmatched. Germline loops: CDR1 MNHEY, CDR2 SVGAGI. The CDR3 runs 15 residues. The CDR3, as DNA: TGTGCCAGCAGTTACTCGGGACAGTTGAATCAGCCCCAGCATTTT. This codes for CASSYSGQLNQPQHF.

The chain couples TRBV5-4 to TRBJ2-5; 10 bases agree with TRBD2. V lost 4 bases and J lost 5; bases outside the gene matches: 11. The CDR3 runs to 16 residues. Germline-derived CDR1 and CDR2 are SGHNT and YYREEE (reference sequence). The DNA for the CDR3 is TGTGCCAGCAGCCCCGGGAGCGGGGGGGCCCGCGAGACCCAGTACTTC. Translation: CASSPGSGGARETQYF.